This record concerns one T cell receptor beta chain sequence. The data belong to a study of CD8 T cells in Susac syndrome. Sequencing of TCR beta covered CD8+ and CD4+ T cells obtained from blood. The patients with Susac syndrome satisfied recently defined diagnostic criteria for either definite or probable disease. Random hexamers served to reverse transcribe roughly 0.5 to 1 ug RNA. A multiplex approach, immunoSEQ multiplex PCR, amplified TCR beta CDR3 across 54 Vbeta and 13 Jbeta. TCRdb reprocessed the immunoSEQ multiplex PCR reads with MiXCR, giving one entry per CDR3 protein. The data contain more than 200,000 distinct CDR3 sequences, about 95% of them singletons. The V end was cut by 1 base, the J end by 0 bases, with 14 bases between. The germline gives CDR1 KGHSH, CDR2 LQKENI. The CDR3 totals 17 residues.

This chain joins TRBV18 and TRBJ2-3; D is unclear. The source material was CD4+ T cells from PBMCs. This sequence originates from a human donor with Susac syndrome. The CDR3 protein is CASSPRSGPPSTDTQYF. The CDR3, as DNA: TGTGCCAGCTCACCACGGTCCGGGCCCCCTAGCACAGATACGCAGTATTTT. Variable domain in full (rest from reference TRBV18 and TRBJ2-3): NAGVMQNPRHLVRRRGQEARLRCSPMKGHSHVYWYRQLPEEGLKFMVYLQKENIIDESGMPKERFSAEFPKEGPSILRIQQVVRGDSAAYFCASSPRSGPPSTDTQYFGPGTRLTVL.